Described below is a single TCR beta chain sequence and its context. No antigen is known for it. This table comes from immunoSEQ multiplex PCR, and its TCRdb copy is limited to in-frame clones, with some not included. The sample carries about 120,000 clones, 85% to 95% recorded once. The CDR3 extends over 14 amino acids. Looked up from germline, CDR1 is SGHAT and CDR2 is FQNNGV. Trimming took 2 bases from V and 6 from J, leaving 13 bases between them. These data belong to a study of Tregs in tolerant kidney transplant recipients. Overall study findings and caveats: Findings come from small patient numbers and require larger validation.

Sequencing was carried out using CD4+ T cells from blood. The sequence was obtained from a human donor in good health. This rearrangement joins TRBV11-2 to TRBJ2-5, with D maybe TRBD2 (6 bases). In DNA, the CDR3 is TGTGCCAGCAGCTTATCCACGGGGGTAAAGACCCAGTACTTC. This translates into CASSLSTGVKTQYF.